Below, 7 T cell receptor beta chains from the same sample are listed, as sequenced in a study of T cell repertoires in cytomegalovirus infection. The antigens for these receptors are not known. Using its own MiXCR run on the reads, TCRdb lists one record per CDR3 protein. There are about 570,000 distinct CDR3 sequences in the sample; about 40% occur only once, and about 46% lies in the top ten. The source was cultured PBMCs, collected from culture after CMV antigen stimulation. The source of these receptors is a human donor in good health (CMV status not recorded). Some clones in this sample may be carry-over from other donors' samples.

This clonotype has at least ten counts. This chain links TRBV7-2 with TRBJ2-5; D gene ambiguous. This CDR3 has 14 residues. CDR1 is SGHTA, CDR2 FQGNSA, per germline. The germline V and J ends were trimmed by 1 base and 0 bases, with 6 bases remaining between them. In nucleotides, the CDR3 is TGTGCCAGCAGCTTAGGGGCGTACCAAGAGACCCAGTACTTC. It encodes CASSLGAYQETQYF.

This clonotype was counted between two and nine times. This chain links TRBV7-6 with TRBJ2-1, with 8 bases lining up with TRBD2. V lost 7 bases to trimming and J lost 7 bases; unmatched junction nucleotides: 6. CDR1 is SGHVS, CDR2 FNYEAQ, per germline. The CDR3 spans 13 residues. The CDR3 nucleotides are TGTGCCAGCAACCTCGGGGGGGCAAATGAGCAGTTCTTC. It is translated as CASNLGGANEQFF.

The chain recombines TRBV20-1 with TRBJ2-5; 8 bases align to TRBD2. CDR1 DFQATT and CDR2 SNEGSKA come from the germline V gene (reference sequence). Trimming cost V 0 bases and J 5 bases; bases outside gene matches: 8. The CDR3 has 15 amino acids. CDR3 in DNA: TGCAGTGCTAGAGATTGGGGACTAGGGATGGAGACCCAGTACTTC. Its translation is CSARDWGLGMETQYF.

The chain uses TRBV9 and TRBJ2-1, with TRBD2 matching 11 bases. Germline values: CDR1 SGDLS, CDR2 YYNGEE. The CDR3 contains 16 residues. V trimming: 0 bases; J trimming: 5 bases; junction bases outside the gene matches: 4. The CDR3 DNA sequence: TGTGCCAGCAGCGTAGTGGGGACTAGCGGCGACAATGAGCAGTTCTTC. Translating gives CASSVVGTSGDNEQFF.

The rearrangement uses TRBV2 and TRBJ2-3; a weak D match, TRBD2 (6 bases). Germline V gene lookup returns CDR1 SNHLY and CDR2 FYNNEI. This CDR3 is 15 amino acids long. V lost 2 bases and J 2 bases, leaving 11 bases between the germline ends. The chain's CDR3 is CASSELGLNTDTQYF. The CDR3 region has the DNA TGTGCCAGCAGTGAATTGGGACTGAACACAGATACGCAGTATTTT.

V and J are TRBV4-3 and TRBJ1-4; D ambiguous. Trimming stripped 0 bases from V and 0 bases from J, with 14 bases between. CDR1 is LGHNA, CDR2 YSLEER, per germline. The CDR3 contains 18 residues. The CDR3 sequence is CASSQEASVKATNEKLFF. CDR3 sequence (DNA): TGCGCCAGCAGCCAAGAAGCGTCAGTTAAAGCAACTAATGAAAAACTGTTTTTT.

The CDR3 loop reads CASSVRAQGDGNQPQHF. The CDR3 DNA reads TGTGCCAGTAGTGTCCGAGCACAGGGGGATGGCAATCAGCCCCAGCATTTT. V usage is TRBV19 and J usage is TRBJ1-5; TRBD1 matches at 8 bases. In germline, CDR1 is LNHDA, CDR2 SQIVND (reference sequence). The junction had 11 bases not matched to a gene; V was cut back by 5 bases and J by 2 bases. This CDR3 spans 17 amino acids.